This T cell receptor beta chain appears in the sequencing data of a study of identical twins. TCRdb re-analysed the 5' RACE reads in MiXCR, keeping a single row per CDR3 protein. The sample holds some 710,000 distinct CDR3 sequences, 5.5% to 6.5% seen once. Germline CDR1 is ENHRY and CDR2 is SYGVKD. The CDR3 has 14 amino acids. V trimming: 8 bases; J trimming: 10 bases; junction bases outside the gene matches: 14. Overall study results and limits: While abundant cord blood beta clonotypes carried fewer insertions, memory repertoires showed no such pattern.

There are a few counts of this clonotype. Its matching antigen is unknown. The sample comprised naive T cells sorted from blood. The rearrangement links TRBV10-3 to TRBJ1-1; TRBD1 aligns across 9 bases. This receptor was obtained from a man younger than 30 in good health. The CDR3 reads CAIRRDREAEAAFF. The CDR3, as DNA: TGTGCCATCCGCCGGGACAGGGAGGCAGAGGCAGCTTTCTTT.